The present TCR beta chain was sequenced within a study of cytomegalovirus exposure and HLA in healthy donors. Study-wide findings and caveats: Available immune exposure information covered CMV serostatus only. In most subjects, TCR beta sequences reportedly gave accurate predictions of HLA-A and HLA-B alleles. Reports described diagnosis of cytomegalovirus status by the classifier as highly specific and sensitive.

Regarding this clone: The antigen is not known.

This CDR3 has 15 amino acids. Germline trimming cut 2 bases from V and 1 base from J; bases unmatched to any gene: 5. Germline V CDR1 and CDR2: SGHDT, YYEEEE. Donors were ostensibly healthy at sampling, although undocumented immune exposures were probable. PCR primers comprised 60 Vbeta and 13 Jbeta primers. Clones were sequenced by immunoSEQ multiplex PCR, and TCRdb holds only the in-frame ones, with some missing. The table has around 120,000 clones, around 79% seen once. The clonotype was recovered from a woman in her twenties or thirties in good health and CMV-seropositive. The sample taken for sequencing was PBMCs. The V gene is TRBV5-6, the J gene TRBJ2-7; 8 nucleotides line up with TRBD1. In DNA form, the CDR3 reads TGTGCCAGCAGCTTCCTCCGGACAGGGTCCTACGAGCAGTACTTC. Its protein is CASSFLRTGSYEQYF.